The next 27 T cell receptor beta chains were all read from a single sample in a study of blood T cell repertoires in COVID-19. Produced via immunoSEQ multiplex PCR; TCRdb's table is partial and in-frame only. The table has 200,000 to 250,000 clones, roughly four fifths seen once. Material for sequencing was PBMCs or T cells enriched from blood (not recorded which). These receptor sequences come from a man aged 55-75 years who had recovered from COVID-19.

The rearrangement joins TRBV29-1 to TRBJ1-2; 7 bases agree with TRBD1. This CDR3 comprises 14 residues. CDR1 SQVTM and CDR2 ANQGSEA come from the germline V gene. The V and J ends lost 5 bases and 5 bases, in that order; junction bases with no gene match: 11. CDR3 region: CSVRDSFLGYGYTF. DNA for the CDR3: TGCAGCGTTAGGGACAGCTTTCTGGGTTATGGCTACACCTTC.

V is TRBV19 and J is TRBJ2-1; a possible D gene is TRBD1 (5 bases). Trimming removed 0 bases at V and 4 bases at J, with 13 bases between. Germline CDR1 reads LNHDA; CDR2 reads SQIVND (reference sequence). CDR3 length: 16 amino acids. The CDR3 nucleotides read TGTGCCAGTAGTATAGAGGGGCGGCAGACTTACAATGAGCAGTTCTTC. Amino acids: CASSIEGRQTYNEQFF.

The V gene is TRBV19, the J gene TRBJ2-1, with TRBD2 matching over 14 bases. The CDR3 consists of 15 residues. Trimming cost V 4 bases and J 8 bases; bases outside gene matches: 4. Germline lookup yields CDR1 LNHDA and CDR2 SQIVND (reference sequence). The CDR3 here is CASSSGTSGGDEQFF. CDR3 nucleotide sequence: TGTGCCAGTAGTAGCGGGACTAGCGGGGGAGATGAGCAGTTCTTC.

This clone was counted once. Other DNA sequences in the same sample also yield this CDR3. The gene calls are TRBV18 and TRBJ2-3; a possible D gene is TRBD2 (5 bases). Germline V gives CDR1 KGHSH, CDR2 LQKENI. The CDR3 is 15 residues long. Trimming removed 1 base at V and 1 base at J, with 9 bases between. This CDR3 reads CASSPRTSGTDTQYF. The CDR3 DNA sequence: TGTGCCAGCTCACCACGGACTTCTGGCACAGATACGCAGTATTTT.

This clone appeared a single time. This chain joins TRBV7-2 and TRBJ2-1; TRBD2 agrees at 7 bases. After removal of 5 bases from V and 9 bases from J, the junction contained 10 bases not matched to a gene. The CDR3 has 14 residues. CDR1 is SGHTA and CDR2 is FQGNSA in the germline V gene. CDR3 nucleotide sequence: TGTGCCAGCAGCCCAAGTGGGGGGGAGGTTGAGCAGTTCTTC. Residues: CASSPSGGEVEQFF.

The rearrangement uses TRBV3-1 (or the pseudogene TRBV3-2) and TRBJ1-1; no definite D call. This CDR3 spans 14 amino acids. Trimming removed 4 bases from V and 1 base from J, with 10 bases in between. The germline gives CDR1 LGHDT, CDR2 YNNKEL (reference sequence). The DNA for the CDR3 is TGTGCCAGCAGCCGACGACATCAGAACACTGAAGCTTTCTTT. It encodes CASSRRHQNTEAFF.

In its sample, this clone was seen once. The chain carries TRBV19 and TRBJ2-6; TRBD1 is a possible D gene (6 bases). Germline V gene lookup returns CDR1 LNHDA and CDR2 SQIVND (reference sequence). V lost 9 bases and J lost 0, with 15 bases in between. This CDR3 contains 16 residues. Here the CDR3 DNA reads TGTGCCAGCACTTACACAGGGAACTCTGGGGCCAACGTCCTGACTTTC. It yields the protein CASTYTGNSGANVLTF.

V usage is TRBV7-9 and J usage is TRBJ2-2; the match to TRBD1 covers 10 bases. V dropped 3 bases and J dropped 0; count of bases not matched to a gene: 4. This CDR3 has 17 residues. Germline loops: CDR1 SEHNR, CDR2 FQNEAQ (reference sequence). CDR3: CASSFGTGASNTGELFF. As DNA, the CDR3 is TGTGCCAGCAGCTTTGGGACAGGGGCGTCGAACACCGGGGAGCTGTTTTTT.

This rearrangement joins TRBV11-2 to TRBJ2-2, with a tentative D call TRBD2 (7 bases). The CDR3 has 17 amino acids. Trimming took 6 bases from V and 1 from J, leaving 18 bases between them. The germline V gene has CDR1 SGHAT and CDR2 FQNNGV. CDR3 coding DNA: TGTGCCAGCAGGTCATTGGGCGGGGGCCAGAACACCGGGGAGCTGTTTTTT. Protein product: CASRSLGGGQNTGELFF. Based on the CDR3 plus reference TRBV11-2 and TRBJ2-2, the full variable domain is EAGVAQSPRYKIIEKRQSVAFWCNPISGHATLYWYQQILGQGPKLLIQFQNNGVVDDSQLPKDRFSAERLKGVDSTLKIQPAKLEDSAVYLCASRSLGGGQNTGELFFGEGSRLTVL.

The chain combines TRBV9 with TRBJ1-1, with D perhaps TRBD1 (6 bases). Germline V gene sequence: CDR1 SGDLS, CDR2 YYNGEE. The V end was cut by 4 bases, the J end by 8 bases, with 12 bases between. The CDR3 extends over 12 amino acids. For the CDR3, the DNA is TGTGCCAGCAGCAAACAGGGTGGGGAAGCTTTCTTT. It encodes CASSKQGGEAFF.

CDR3 protein: CASSRPGRDTEAFF. The CDR3 bases are TGTGCCAGCAGCCGGCCCGGGAGGGACACTGAAGCTTTCTTT. The chain couples TRBV5-5 to TRBJ1-1; no clear D. Between the trimmed V and J ends, which lost 4 bases and 3 bases, there was a span of 13 bases. The CDR3 covers 14 residues. From germline, CDR1 is SGHKS and CDR2 YYEKEE (reference sequence).

This chain uses TRBV5-1 with TRBJ1-2; no clear D. V gave up 0 bases and J gave up 0 bases, with 9 bases separating them. The CDR3 extends over 15 amino acids. Per germline, CDR1 SGHRS and CDR2 YFSETQ. The CDR3 nucleotides read TGCGCCAGCAGCTTGGTCGGGGAAGCTAACTATGGCTACACCTTC. It translates to CASSLVGEANYGYTF.

The V and J genes are TRBV7-3 and TRBJ2-5; 8 bases match TRBD2. Trimming took 5 bases from V and 5 from J; bases not matched to a gene: 4. The CDR3 is 13 amino acids. The germline CDR1 and CDR2 sequences are SGHTA and FQGTGA. This CDR3 reads CASSRTSSETQYF. CDR3 DNA sequence: TGTGCCAGCAGCAGGACTAGCAGTGAGACCCAGTACTTC.

V and J are TRBV15 and TRBJ2-1; D gene uncertain. With 3 bases removed from V and 8 bases from J, the gap between germline ends came to 5 bases. This CDR3 contains 11 residues. Germline V CDR1 and CDR2: LNHNV, YYDKDF (reference sequence). The CDR3 loop is CATSRKHEQFF. CDR3 sequence (DNA): TGTGCCACCAGCAGGAAGCATGAGCAGTTCTTC. Full variable domain (missing parts from reference TRBV15 and TRBJ2-1): DAMVIQNPRYQVTQFGKPVTLSCSQTLNHNVMYWYQQKSSQAPKLLFHYYDKDFNNEADTPDNFQSRRPNTSFCFLDIRSPGLGDTAMYLCATSRKHEQFFGPGTRLTVL.

This clone is medium-sized in the sample. The V and J genes are TRBV12-2 and TRBJ1-1; TRBD1 reflects the table's D call only, with no check against the DNA. TRBV12-2 is a recognized pseudogene. The CDR3 loop spans 14 amino acids. The CDR3 reads CASRRDRGESEAFF. The CDR3 bases are TGTGCAAGTCGCCGGGACAGGGGAGAGTCTGAAGCTTTCTTT.

The chain links TRBV9 to TRBJ2-1, with D possibly being TRBD2 (5 bases). With 0 bases removed from V and 7 bases from J, the gap between germline ends came to 17 bases. This CDR3 contains 16 residues. Germline values: CDR1 SGDLS, CDR2 YYNGEE. CDR3 protein: CASSVGSPGERNEQFF. In DNA form, the CDR3 reads TGTGCCAGCAGCGTAGGTTCTCCCGGGGAGAGAAATGAGCAGTTCTTC.

The chain is built from TRBV4-3 and TRBJ1-2; D not resolved. The length of the CDR3 is 15 residues. V was clipped by 0 bases and J by 1 base, with 9 bases between them. The germline V gene encodes CDR1 LGHNA and CDR2 YSLEER. The CDR3 loop is CASSQDYEVNYGYTF. CDR3 coding DNA: TGCGCCAGCAGCCAAGATTATGAGGTTAACTATGGCTACACCTTC.

J is TRBJ2-3 and V is TRBV21-1; the table names TRBD2, a call not compared with the DNA. TRBV21-1 is given as a pseudogene. This CDR3 is built from 15 residues. The CDR3 reads CASSKVRAITDTQYF. The CDR3 region has the DNA TGTGCCAGCAGCAAAGTGAGAGCAATCACAGATACGCAGTATTTT.

The V gene is TRBV5-6, the J gene TRBJ1-1, with D unclear. The CDR3 runs 14 residues. Germline-derived CDR1 and CDR2 are SGHDT and YYEEEE. The V end was cut by 2 bases, the J end by 1 base, with 9 bases between. The CDR3, as DNA: TGTGCCAGCAGCTTTTACCAGAAGAACACTGAAGCTTTCTTT. Translation gives CASSFYQKNTEAFF.

The chain combines TRBV2 with TRBJ1-4, with 8 bases that match TRBD1. The CDR3 consists of 15 residues. Germline CDR1 is SNHLY and CDR2 is FYNNEI. The trim removed 5 bases at V and 7 bases at J, leaving 9 bases unmatched. CDR3 DNA sequence: TGTGCCAGCAGTCGCTTAGGACAGGGTTCTGAAAAACTGTTTTTT. It translates to CASSRLGQGSEKLFF.

The gene calls are TRBV7-3 and TRBJ2-2, with D maybe TRBD2 (6 bases). CDR3 length: 13 residues. Trimming removed 5 bases from V and 13 bases from J, with 17 bases in between. CDR1 is SGHTA, CDR2 FQGTGA, per germline. This chain's CDR3 is CASSPRVGGGLFF. The DNA for the CDR3 is TGTGCCAGCAGCCCTCGTGTGGGAGGTGGGCTGTTTTTT.

This clone has just one count. The rearrangement joins TRBV6-6 to TRBJ2-7; 7 bases are shared with TRBD1. Germline assignment: CDR1 MNHNY and CDR2 SVGAGI (reference sequence). With 5 bases clipped from V and 6 bases from J, the junction kept 7 bases outside the gene matches. There are 13 residues in the CDR3. CDR3 in amino acids: CASSPTDRAEQYF. In nucleotides, the CDR3 is TGTGCCAGCAGTCCTACCGACAGGGCCGAGCAGTACTTC.

Concerning this clone itself: At one boundary the junction diverges from the germline segment, which might be a read error. The chain uses TRBV7-7 and TRBJ2-2, with 14 positions matching TRBD2. Germline V gives CDR1 SSHAT, CDR2 FNYEAQ (reference sequence). This CDR3 is 16 amino acids long. The CDR3 DNA is TGTGCTAGCAGCCCGACTAGCGGGGGGGCCTCCGGGGAGCTGTTTTTT. Translating gives CASSPTSGGASGELFF.

The V and J genes are TRBV6-2 or TRBV6-3 and TRBJ2-2; 7 bases map to TRBD1. V lost 2 bases and J lost 5; bases outside the gene matches: 5. The germline gives CDR1 MNHEY, CDR2 SVGEGT. CDR3 size: 15 residues. The CDR3 loop is CASSYSTGVTGELFF. CDR3 bases: TGTGCCAGCAGTTACAGTACAGGGGTAACCGGGGAGCTGTTTTTT.

The rearrangement links TRBV30 to TRBJ1-6, with TRBD1 matching 8 bases. Germline V gene data show CDR1 as GTSNPN and CDR2 as SVGIG (reference sequence). V dropped 4 bases and J dropped 2; count of bases not matched to a gene: 4. The CDR3 has 15 amino acids. The CDR3 protein is CAWTQGATYNSPLHF. CDR3 bases: TGTGCCTGGACCCAGGGGGCCACCTATAATTCACCCCTCCACTTT.

J is TRBJ1-1 and V is TRBV6-6; 7 bases are a match to TRBD1. This CDR3 region has 15 residues. V lost 2 bases, J lost 0 bases, and 3 bases stayed unmatched. Per germline, CDR1 MNHNY and CDR2 SVGAGI (reference sequence). Written as DNA, the CDR3 is TGTGCCAGCAGTTACGGCGGACAGGTGAACACTGAAGCTTTCTTT. Translated: CASSYGGQVNTEAFF.

J is TRBJ2-2 and V is TRBV15; D is possibly TRBD1 (5 bases). CDR3 length: 16 amino acids. CDR1 LNHNV and CDR2 YYDKDF come from the germline V gene (reference sequence). V was trimmed by 1 base and J by 4 bases, leaving 13 bases between them. Written as DNA, the CDR3 is TGTGCCACCAGCAGAGCTCTGGCAGGGTCCACCGGGGAGCTGTTTTTT. Its translation: CATSRALAGSTGELFF.